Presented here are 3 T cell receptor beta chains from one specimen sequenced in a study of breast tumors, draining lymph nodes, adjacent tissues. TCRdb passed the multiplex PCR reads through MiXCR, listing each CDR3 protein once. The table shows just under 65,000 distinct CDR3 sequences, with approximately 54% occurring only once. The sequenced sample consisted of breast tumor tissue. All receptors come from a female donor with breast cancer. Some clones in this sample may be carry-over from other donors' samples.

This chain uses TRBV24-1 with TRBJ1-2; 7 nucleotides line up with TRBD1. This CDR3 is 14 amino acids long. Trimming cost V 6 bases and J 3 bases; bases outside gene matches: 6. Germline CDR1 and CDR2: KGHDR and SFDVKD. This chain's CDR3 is CATSRTGVDYGYTF. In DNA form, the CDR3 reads TGTGCCACCAGTCGTACAGGGGTAGACTATGGCTACACCTTC.

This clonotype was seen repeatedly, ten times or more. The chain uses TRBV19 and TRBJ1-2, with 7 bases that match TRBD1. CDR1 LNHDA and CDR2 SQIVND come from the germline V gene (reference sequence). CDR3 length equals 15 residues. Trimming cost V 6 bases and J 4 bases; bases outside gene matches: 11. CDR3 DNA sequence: TGTGCCAGTAGCACTCCCTGGGACAGCTCCTATGGCTACACCTTC. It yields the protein CASSTPWDSSYGYTF.

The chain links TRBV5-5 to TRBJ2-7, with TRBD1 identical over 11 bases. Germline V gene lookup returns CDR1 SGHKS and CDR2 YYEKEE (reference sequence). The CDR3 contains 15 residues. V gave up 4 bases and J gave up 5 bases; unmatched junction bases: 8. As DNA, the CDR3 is TGTGCCAGCAGCCGGGGACAGGGGGGATTTAACGAGCAGTACTTC. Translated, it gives CASSRGQGGFNEQYF.